This TCR beta chain was sequenced for a study of T cells in Graves' hyperthyroidism and ophthalmopathy. The investigators amplified TCR beta CDR3 regions from RNA transcripts. The primer set for the first-round RT-PCR of the TCR CDR3 was HTBI. TCRdb fed the multiplex PCR reads into MiXCR, producing one record per CDR3 protein. The table records about 600,000 distinct CDR3 sequences, about 16% of them present only once. Germline trimming cut 4 bases from V and 5 bases from J; bases unmatched to any gene: 10. The CDR3 loop spans 15 amino acids. Study-wide results and limits: A 13 V-J signature model discriminated ophthalmopathy versus stable hyperthyroidism. Blood also held most thyroid clonotypes expanded beyond 0.001.

For this clonotype: Its antigen is still unknown.

This chain connects TRBV12-3 or TRBV12-4 to TRBJ2-7; 8 bases match TRBD2. Material for sequencing was blood. The sequence derives from a woman in her forties with Graves' ophthalmopathy. The CDR3 loop reads CASSSRRGGPDEQYF. In nucleotides, the CDR3 is TGTGCCAGCAGTTCTCGACGGGGGGGCCCGGACGAGCAGTACTTC.